This T cell receptor (beta chain) was recorded in a study of blood T cell repertoires in COVID-19. TCRdb's table, derived via immunoSEQ multiplex PCR, lists solely in-frame clones and lacks some. The table shows approximately 300,000 clones, with roughly 82% occurring only once. Trimming took off 5 bases at V and 5 bases at J, with 22 bases between the two ends. Germline CDR1 reads SGHTA; CDR2 reads FQGTGA. The CDR3 has 16 amino acids. Sequenced material: peripheral blood. The origin of this receptor is a woman between 50 and 59 years old with acute or convalescent COVID-19. The chain combines TRBV7-3 with TRBJ2-7, with D maybe TRBD2 (7 bases). The CDR3 spells CASSLPGAGATNEQYF. The CDR3 DNA reads as TGTGCCAGCAGCCTCCCGGGGGCGGGGGCTACTAACGAGCAGTACTTC.